This TCR beta chain was found in a study of T-cell memory formation after mild COVID-19. As for the study in general: Clusters of TCRs were largely donor specific. Study-wide points: Balance between CD4 and CD8 was seen in clones contracting day 15 to 85, and a CD4+ lean was seen in later expanders.

After removal of 2 bases from V and 2 bases from J, the junction contained 9 bases not matched to a gene. Germline CDR1 SEHNR, CDR2 FQNEAQ (reference sequence). The CDR3 has 17 residues. A 5'RACE reaction primed in the constant segment made cDNA libraries of TCR alpha and TCR beta, and these carried sample barcodes and UMIs. Via MiXCR, TCRdb re-called the 5' RACE reads, giving one row per CDR3 protein. Among 470,000 or so distinct CDR3 sequences listed, 18% were seen once. Points on this clonotype: The antigen remains undetermined.

This TCR was sampled from an adult woman who had mild COVID-19 (a few samples of this study predate the infection). Cell type and time point are not known. The J gene is TRBJ2-7, the V gene TRBV7-9, with 10 bases lining up with TRBD1. The sequenced sample was PBMCs or a T cell subset sorted from them (not recorded which). The CDR3 nucleotides are TGTGCCAGCAGCTTACAACCCGGACAGGGGGGTACCTACGAGCAGTACTTC. This translates into CASSLQPGQGGTYEQYF.